A single sample gave rise to the 12 T cell receptor beta chains below, sequenced in a study of shared clonotypes between healthy human individuals. Clones were read by immunoSEQ multiplex PCR, and TCRdb kept only the in-frame ones, dropping some. The sample lists roughly 1 million clones; approximately 80% were seen once. Sequenced input: memory CD4+ T cells from PBMCs. Subset indicated: CD45RA-negative fraction. These TCRs come from a young man in good health. Some clones in this sample may be carry-over from other donors' samples.

This clone was seen only a few times. The genes are TRBV29-1 and TRBJ2-2; 10 positions match TRBD2. The CDR3 extends over 17 amino acids. CDR1 is SQVTM and CDR2 is ANQGSEA in the germline V gene. CDR3 sequence (DNA): TGCAGAGAGGCGGCCGGTAGCGGGAGGACGAACACCGGGGAGCTGTTTTTT. Protein: CREAAGSGRTNTGELFF.

The chain couples TRBV29-1 to TRBJ2-1; D is undetermined. The CDR3 has 12 amino acids. The V gene lost 2 bases and the J gene lost 6 bases, with 8 bases spanning the gap. Germline-derived CDR1 and CDR2 are SQVTM and ANQGSEA. CDR3 loop: CSVEIQPNEQFF. In nucleotides, the CDR3 is TGCAGCGTTGAAATCCAGCCCAATGAGCAGTTCTTC.

The chain recombines TRBV7-9 with TRBJ2-7, with 14 bases identical to TRBD2. Germline CDR1 and CDR2: SEHNR and FQNEAQ (reference sequence). The CDR3 runs to 15 residues. V shed 6 bases, J shed 2 bases, and the junction held 3 bases outside the gene matches. CDR3: CASRPTSGRAYEQYF. The CDR3 DNA is TGTGCCAGCAGACCGACTAGCGGGAGGGCCTACGAGCAGTACTTC.

The chain is built from TRBV6-1 and TRBJ1-5, with 7 bases lining up with TRBD1. This CDR3 is built from 15 residues. Germline trimming cut 5 bases from V and 2 bases from J; bases unmatched to any gene: 6. Germline CDR1 and CDR2: MNHNS and SASEGT. Written as DNA, the CDR3 is TGTGCCAGCAGTCTCTACAGGGGAGGCAATCAGCCCCAGCATTTT. It codes for CASSLYRGGNQPQHF.

CDR3 sequence (DNA): TGCGCCAGCAGCCCCTCCAAGGACAGCGGCGGAGGCGATGAGCAGTTCTTC. Its protein is CASSPSKDSGGGDEQFF. V usage is TRBV5-1 and J usage is TRBJ2-1; possibly TRBD1 for D (6 bases). V was clipped by 4 bases and J by 8 bases, with 25 bases between them. The CDR3 extends over 17 amino acids. The germline CDR1 and CDR2 sequences are SGHRS and YFSETQ.

This chain links TRBV6-6 with TRBJ2-3, with D perhaps matching TRBD1 (6 bases). CDR1 is MNHNY and CDR2 is SVGAGI in the germline V gene (reference sequence). The CDR3 contains 13 residues. Trimming cost V 6 bases and J 2 bases, with 9 bases left between them. CDR3 DNA sequence: TGTGCCAGCAGCAGGGGTCACACAGATACGCAGTATTTT. Its protein product is CASSRGHTDTQYF.

CDR3 in amino acids: CASSIGGAFNEKLFF. CDR3 DNA sequence: TGTGCCAGCAGCATAGGTGGGGCTTTCAATGAAAAACTGTTTTTT. The V and J genes are TRBV9 and TRBJ1-4, with a possible D match to TRBD1 (5 bases). This CDR3 comprises 15 residues. V dropped 4 bases and J dropped 5 bases, with 15 bases sitting between them. The germline CDR1 and CDR2 sequences are SGDLS and YYNGEE.

This clone has a single count. DNA of the CDR3: TGTGCCAGCTCTCTTACGCCAGGGTTTATGGACACTGAAGCTTTCTTT. Its protein is CASSLTPGFMDTEAFF. This rearrangement joins TRBV18 to TRBJ1-1, with a possible D match to TRBD1 (5 bases). The V and J ends lost 6 bases and 3 bases respectively, with 20 bases between them. Germline-derived CDR1 and CDR2 are KGHSH and LQKENI. The CDR3 length is 16 residues.

The gene calls are TRBV2 and TRBJ1-1; D call uncertain. Germline CDR1 SNHLY, CDR2 FYNNEI. Trimming left V 6 bases short and J 2 bases short, with 7 bases between. The CDR3 extends over 12 amino acids. CDR3 sequence: CASRYSNTEAFF. In nucleotides, the CDR3 is TGTGCCAGCAGGTACAGTAACACTGAAGCTTTCTTT.

This clone was observed a single time. The chain uses TRBV6-4 and TRBJ2-1, with 12 bases that match TRBD2. The ends lost 5 bases at V and 7 bases at J; junction bases unmatched: 3. CDR1 and CDR2 from the germline V gene are MRHNA and SNTAGT. The CDR3 has 14 residues. The CDR3: CASSPTSGGNEQFF. CDR3 coding DNA: TGTGCCAGCAGTCCGACTAGCGGGGGTAATGAGCAGTTCTTC.

This clone was seen only once. The chain has TRBV9 and TRBJ1-5, with D perhaps TRBD1 (6 bases). Germline V gene sequence: CDR1 SGDLS, CDR2 YYNGEE. Trimming stripped 5 bases from V and 5 bases from J, with 14 bases between. The length of the CDR3 is 14 residues. Here the CDR3 reads CASSERDTDQPQHF. The CDR3 bases are TGTGCCAGCAGTGAACGGGACACCGATCAGCCCCAGCATTTT.

The V and J genes are TRBV15 and TRBJ1-1, with TRBD1 as a possible D gene (5 bases). Trimming shortened V by 0 bases and J by 0 bases, and 8 bases separated the two germline ends. This CDR3 contains 15 residues. CDR1 and CDR2 (germline): LNHNV, YYDKDF (reference sequence). The chain's CDR3 is CATSREPGLNTEAFF. CDR3 coding DNA: TGTGCCACCAGCAGAGAACCAGGGCTGAACACTGAAGCTTTCTTT.